Following are 21 T cell receptor beta chains from one sample sequenced in a study of regulatory T cells in long-lasting Graves disease. The time point: newly diagnosed GD, antithyroid drugs for less than 3 months. PBMC RNA was the source of the TCR library. Libraries of TCR beta came from iRepertoire HTBI primers plus Arm-PCR of CDR3 regions. One entry per CDR3 protein, called by TCRdb with MiXCR from the multiplex PCR reads. Here the sample spans about 440,000 distinct CDR3 sequences, 15% being singletons. The same data also contributed to another study, on T cells in Graves' hyperthyroidism and ophthalmopathy.

Material: peripheral blood mononuclear cells (PBMCs), obtained at new diagnosis, from a patient treated with antithyroid drugs. Source of these receptors: a woman in her 30s with Graves disease.

A word on this clonotype: Possible read error: a much larger clone is one base away. The rearrangement uses TRBV6-9 and TRBJ2-5; D unclear. Germline V gene sequence: CDR1 MNHGY, CDR2 SVAAGI. V gave up 4 bases and J gave up 5 bases, with 17 bases separating them. The CDR3 covers 15 residues. The CDR3 DNA reads as TGTGCCAGCAGTTGCTCGGCTTCTAGTTGGGAGACCCAGTACTTC. This sequence encodes CASSCSASSWETQYF.

This clonotype came up many times. The chain combines TRBV28 with TRBJ2-7, with D uncertain. Trimming took off 4 bases at V and 4 bases at J, with 8 bases between the two ends. In germline, CDR1 is MDHEN, CDR2 SYDVKM. The CDR3 has 12 amino acids. The CDR3 region is CASSSLVYEQYF. Written as DNA, the CDR3 is TGTGCCAGCAGTTCATTGGTTTACGAGCAGTACTTC. Looking up the rest from reference TRBV28 and TRBJ2-7 gives the full variable domain: DVKVTQSSRYLVKRTGEKVFLECVQDMDHENMFWYRQDPGLGLRLIYFSYDVKMKEKGDIPEGYSVSREKKERFSLILESASTNQTSMYLCASSSLVYEQYFGPGTRLTVT.

This clonotype was seen a few times. The rearrangement links TRBV19 to TRBJ2-1; D is uncertain. CDR3 size: 15 residues. The germline V gene has CDR1 LNHDA and CDR2 SQIVND (reference sequence). The V end lost 2 bases, the J end lost 9 bases, and 17 bases lay between the germline ends. CDR3 amino acids: CASSISGRAWSEQFF. The CDR3 DNA is TGTGCCAGTAGTATATCCGGACGGGCGTGGTCTGAGCAGTTCTTC.

This clonotype was found many times. The V and J genes are TRBV2 and TRBJ2-7; tentatively, D is TRBD2 (6 bases). The CDR3 runs to 11 residues. Germline lookup yields CDR1 SNHLY and CDR2 FYNNEI. Trimming took 6 bases from V and 3 from J, leaving 6 bases between them. CDR3 DNA: TGTGCCAGCAGGCGGGGCTACGAGCAGTACTTC. It encodes CASRRGYEQYF.

The sample holds many counts of this clonotype. The chain joins TRBV30 to TRBJ2-3, with D perhaps TRBD1 (6 bases). V lost 3 bases, J lost 1 base, and 14 bases lay in between. The CDR3 has 15 amino acids. Germline CDR1 GTSNPN, CDR2 SVGIG (reference sequence). In DNA, the CDR3 is TGTGCCTGGAGGGGGAAGGGGGTAGGCACAGATACGCAGTATTTT. Its translation: CAWRGKGVGTDTQYF. Complete variable domain (other parts from reference TRBV30 and TRBJ2-3): SQTIHQWPATLVQPVGSPLSLECTVEGTSNPNLYWYRQAAGRGLQLLFYSVGIGQISSEVPQNLSASRPQDRQFILSSKKLLLSDSGFYLCAWRGKGVGTDTQYFGPGTRLTVL.

The V call is TRBV13, the J call TRBJ2-5; the match to TRBD2 covers 10 bases. Germline V gene sequence: CDR1 PRHDT, CDR2 FYEKMQ (reference sequence). Unmatched junction bases numbered 10, after V lost 6 bases and J lost 3 bases. The CDR3 has 16 residues. The CDR3 reads CASSSSSGRTKETQYF. The CDR3 nucleotides are TGTGCCAGCAGTTCCTCTAGCGGGAGAACAAAAGAGACCCAGTACTTC.

The chain combines TRBV7-3 with TRBJ2-3; TRBD2 agrees at 8 bases. CDR1 and CDR2 (germline): SGHTA, FQGTGA. The CDR3 covers 14 residues. The V and J ends lost 0 bases and 6 bases, in that order; junction bases with no gene match: 2. This CDR3 reads CASSLTSGMDTQYF. The DNA of the CDR3 is TGTGCCAGCAGCTTAACTAGCGGGATGGATACGCAGTATTTT.

This clonotype has ten or more counts. The chain's CDR3 is CASSHDRAGANVLTF. The CDR3 DNA reads as TGTGCCAGCAGCCACGACAGGGCTGGGGCCAACGTCCTGACTTTC. The rearrangement links TRBV7-3 to TRBJ2-6, with 7 bases fitting TRBD1. The germline CDR1 and CDR2 sequences are SGHTA and FQGTGA. The CDR3 extends over 15 amino acids. The V and J ends lost 5 bases and 2 bases, in that order; junction bases with no gene match: 3.

The chain carries TRBV19 and TRBJ2-3; 8 bases fit TRBD2. Looked up from germline, CDR1 is LNHDA and CDR2 is SQIVND (reference sequence). The CDR3 is 16 amino acids. V lost 2 bases and J lost 4; bases outside the gene matches: 8. The CDR3 sequence: CASSIRASGLADTQYF. The CDR3 DNA is TGTGCCAGTAGTATAAGGGCTAGCGGGCTAGCAGATACGCAGTATTTT.

This clonotype was observed a single time. This clone may be a read error of a much larger clone one base away. The conserved phenylalanine or tryptophan normally closing the CDR3 is absent here, so this likely arose from a read error. The chain couples TRBV3-1 to TRBJ2-1; D is unresolved. The CDR3 extends over 15 amino acids. V lost 5 bases to trimming and J lost 2 bases, with 13 bases between them. The germline CDR1 and CDR2 sequences are LGHDT and YNNKEL (reference sequence). DNA for the CDR3: TGTGCCAGCAGCGCCCTAACCTACCCCTACAATGAGCAGTTCTGC. This translates into CASSALTYPYNEQFC.

The chain combines TRBV5-4 with TRBJ1-2; D gene uncertain. Germline CDR1 and CDR2: SGHNT and YYREEE (reference sequence). Trimming shortened V by 0 bases and J by 1 base, and 19 bases separated the two germline ends. The CDR3 is made up of 18 amino acids. The CDR3 nucleotides read TGTGCCAGCAGCTTGGTGGGTTCGGCCGCAATAAGTAACTATGGCTACACCTTC. Protein: CASSLVGSAAISNYGYTF.

The gene calls are TRBV19 and TRBJ1-1, with D possibly matching TRBD1 (6 bases). V was trimmed by 6 bases and J by 1 base, leaving 12 bases between them. Germline CDR1 is LNHDA and CDR2 is SQIVND (reference sequence). The CDR3 contains 14 residues. CDR3 residues: CASRATGRNTEAFF. CDR3 coding DNA: TGTGCCAGTAGGGCAACAGGGCGGAACACTGAAGCTTTCTTT.

This clonotype was seen repeatedly, ten times or more. The genes are TRBV10-3 and TRBJ2-2; TRBD2 matches 13 bases. Looked up from germline, CDR1 is ENHRY and CDR2 is SYGVKD. Unmatched junction bases numbered 4, after V lost 4 bases and J lost 5 bases. The CDR3 has 16 residues. CDR3 region: CAISVKLAGGTGELFF. In DNA, the CDR3 is TGTGCCATCAGTGTCAAACTAGCGGGAGGGACCGGGGAGCTGTTTTTT.

CDR3 DNA: TGTGCCAGCAGCAGAAGGACAGGGGGCGACACCGGGGAGCTGTTTTTT. Translating it yields CASSRRTGGDTGELFF. The chain recombines TRBV12-3 or TRBV12-4 with TRBJ2-2, with TRBD1 matching 11 bases. Unmatched junction bases numbered 6, after V lost 6 bases and J lost 3 bases. The CDR3 covers 16 residues.

The table lists this clonotype with a few counts. In DNA, the CDR3 is TGTGCCAGCAGCTCCCGCCTGGACAAGGACAATGAGCAGTTCTTC. As protein: CASSSRLDKDNEQFF. The chain couples TRBV7-6 to TRBJ2-1; TRBD1 is a possible D gene (5 bases). The germline V and J ends were trimmed by 4 bases and 5 bases, with 15 bases remaining between them. Germline V CDR1 and CDR2: SGHVS, FNYEAQ. This CDR3 is built from 15 residues. Filled out from reference TRBV7-6 and TRBJ2-1, the complete variable domain reads GAGVSQSPRYKVTKRGQDVALRCDPISGHVSLYWYRQALGQGPEFLTYFNYEAQQDKSGLPNDRFSAERPEGSISTLTIQRTEQRDSAMYRCASSSRLDKDNEQFFGPGTRLTVL.

This clonotype was observed at least ten times. The chain uses TRBV15 and TRBJ2-5; tentatively, D is TRBD2 (6 bases). Germline V lookup: CDR1 LNHNV, CDR2 YYDKDF (reference sequence). CDR3 length: 15 amino acids. Trimming took 5 bases from V and 1 from J, leaving 14 bases between them. The CDR3: CATSHGGSLQETQYF. The CDR3 DNA follows: TGTGCCACCAGCCATGGAGGGTCCCTCCAAGAGACCCAGTACTTC.

This clonotype was recorded a few times. The rearrangement joins TRBV24-1 to TRBJ2-1; D ambiguous. Between the trimmed V and J ends, which lost 0 bases and 8 bases, there was a span of 1 base. This CDR3 is built from 11 residues. CDR1 is KGHDR, CDR2 SFDVKD, per germline. The CDR3 protein is CATSDLYEQFF. Written as DNA, the CDR3 is TGTGCCACCAGTGATTTGTATGAGCAGTTCTTC.

In this sample, this clonotype turned up a few times. The chain recombines TRBV7-9 with TRBJ2-7; 7 bases agree with TRBD1. Trimming took 5 bases from V and 7 from J; bases not matched to a gene: 8. CDR1 and CDR2 (germline): SEHNR, FQNEAQ (reference sequence). The CDR3 extends over 13 amino acids. CDR3 residues: CASSKRDSWEQYF. DNA of the CDR3: TGTGCCAGCAGCAAACGGGACAGTTGGGAGCAGTACTTC.

This clonotype has ten or more counts. This chain uses TRBV11-2 with TRBJ2-7; unclear D gene. CDR3 length equals 11 residues. Germline V CDR1 and CDR2: SGHAT, FQNNGV. V dropped 5 bases and J dropped 4 bases, with 6 bases sitting between them. For the CDR3, the DNA is TGTGCCAGCAGCCCCCTTTACGAGCAGTACTTC. Translating gives CASSPLYEQYF. The entire variable domain, with the rest obtained from reference TRBV11-2 and TRBJ2-7, is as follows: EAGVAQSPRYKIIEKRQSVAFWCNPISGHATLYWYQQILGQGPKLLIQFQNNGVVDDSQLPKDRFSAERLKGVDSTLKIQPAKLEDSAVYLCASSPLYEQYFGPGTRLTVT.

This clonotype was detected only a few times. V usage is TRBV5-4 and J usage is TRBJ1-4; D perhaps matches TRBD1 (6 bases). Germline CDR1 reads SGHNT; CDR2 reads YYREEE (reference sequence). Trimming took 1 base from V and 7 from J, leaving 11 bases between them. This CDR3 has 14 residues. The CDR3 region has the DNA TGTGCCAGCAGCTTGCGGACAGCCACTGAAAAACTGTTTTTT. It is translated as CASSLRTATEKLFF.

The table lists this clonotype with a few counts. CDR3 sequence reads: CASSSPGQLNQPQHF. The CDR3 DNA sequence: TGTGCCAGCAGTTCCCCCGGACAGCTGAATCAGCCCCAGCATTTT. The V gene is TRBV12-3 or TRBV12-4, the J gene TRBJ1-5; D might be TRBD1 (6 bases). V lost 4 bases, J lost 4 bases, and 14 bases lay in between. CDR3 length equals 15 residues.